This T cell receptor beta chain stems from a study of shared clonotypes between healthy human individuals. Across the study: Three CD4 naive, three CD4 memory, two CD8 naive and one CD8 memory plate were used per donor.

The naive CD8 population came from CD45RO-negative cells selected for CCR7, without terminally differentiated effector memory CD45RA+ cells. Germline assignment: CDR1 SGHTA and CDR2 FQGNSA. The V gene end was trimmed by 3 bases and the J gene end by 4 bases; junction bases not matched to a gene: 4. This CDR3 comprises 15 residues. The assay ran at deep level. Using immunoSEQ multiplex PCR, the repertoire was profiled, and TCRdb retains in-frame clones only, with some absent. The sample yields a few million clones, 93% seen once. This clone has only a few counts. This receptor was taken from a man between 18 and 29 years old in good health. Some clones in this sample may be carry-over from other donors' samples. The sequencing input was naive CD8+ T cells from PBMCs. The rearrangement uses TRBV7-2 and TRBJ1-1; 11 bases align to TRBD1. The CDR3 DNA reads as TGTGCCAGCAGCTTGGACGGGACAGGGGGCACTGAAGCTTTCTTT. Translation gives CASSLDGTGGTEAFF.